This TCR beta chain came from a study of blood T cell repertoires in COVID-19. The data were produced by immunoSEQ multiplex PCR, yet TCRdb's version contains in-frame clones alone and is incomplete. In the table there are roughly 53,000 clones, under 90% of which are singletons. There are many counts of this clone. The germline V gene has CDR1 MDHEN and CDR2 SYDVKM. Trimming took 4 bases from V and 10 from J; bases not matched to a gene: 16. This CDR3 has 17 amino acids. This clonotype was obtained from a human donor in a cohort sampled during active COVID-19. The rearrangement joins TRBV28 to TRBJ1-5, with 10 bases fitting TRBD1. Sample: peripheral blood. The CDR3 spells CASSSQGFRDRGLPQHF. The CDR3 nucleotides read TGTGCCAGCAGTTCCCAGGGTTTCCGGGACAGGGGACTTCCCCAGCATTTT.